Described below is a single T cell receptor beta chain sequence and its context. The antigen remains unidentified. The CDR3 length is 13 residues. V lost 3 bases and J 8 bases, leaving 11 bases between the germline ends. Per the germline V gene, CDR1 is MNHNS and CDR2 is SASEGT. Measured with immunoSEQ multiplex PCR; TCRdb has only the in-frame clones, and not every one. Seen here are approximately 22,000 clones, 80% to 90% observed once, and the top ten hold approximately 6.9%. This specimen comes from a study of T cells in localized non-small cell lung cancer. Notes on the study in general: Appearance in adjacent lung was seen for a median about 59 of the top 100 tumor clones. Adjacent uninvolved lung had the highest clonality, suggesting focused antigen responses.

This material consisted of peripheral blood, taken before any cancer treatment. The TCR originated in a male donor older than 55 with stage I squamous cell lung carcinoma. The V and J genes are TRBV6-1 and TRBJ2-4, with D possibly TRBD1 on 5 matching bases. This chain's CDR3 is CASSEPGWDIQYF. CDR3 sequence (DNA): TGTGCCAGCAGTGAGCCAGGGTGGGACATTCAGTACTTC.